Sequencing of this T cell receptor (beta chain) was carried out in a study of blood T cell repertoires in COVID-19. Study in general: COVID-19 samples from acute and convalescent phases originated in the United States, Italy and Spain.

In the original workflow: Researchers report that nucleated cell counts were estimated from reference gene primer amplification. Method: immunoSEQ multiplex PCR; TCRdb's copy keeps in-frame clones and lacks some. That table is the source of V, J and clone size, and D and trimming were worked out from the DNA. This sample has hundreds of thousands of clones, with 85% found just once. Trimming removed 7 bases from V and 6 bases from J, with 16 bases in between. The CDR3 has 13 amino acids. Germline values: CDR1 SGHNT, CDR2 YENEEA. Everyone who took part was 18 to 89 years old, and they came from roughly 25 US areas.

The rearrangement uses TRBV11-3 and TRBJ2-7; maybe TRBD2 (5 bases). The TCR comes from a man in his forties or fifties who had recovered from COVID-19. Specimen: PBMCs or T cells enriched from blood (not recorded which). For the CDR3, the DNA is TGTGCCAGCACGACCGGGATTCTGGGCGAGCAGTACTTC. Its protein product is CASTTGILGEQYF.